Listed here are 17 T cell receptor beta chains from one sample, sequenced in a study of blood T cells in healthy people across ages (dated by TCRdb to 2015 to 2017). Preparation of the library involved 5' RACE. Sequencing relied on an Illumina HiSeq 2500. The second PCR ran for about 6 to 12 cycles and used a J-beta primer mix along with a sample-barcoded 5' primer. TCRdb cleaned the public reads at Q25 with fastp, built clones with MiXCR and kept in-frame beta chains. For every CDR3 protein sequence, its rows merge into one entry that carries the most common genes and DNA. The sample table contains about 1.8 million distinct CDR3 sequences; only one count was recorded for less than 50% of them. Around 2.1% of the sample is in the top ten clones. The material sequenced was blood. These receptors were taken from a woman between 40 and 55 years old in good health.

This chain joins TRBV14 and TRBJ2-3; D not resolved. The V and J ends lost 1 base and 9 bases respectively, with 11 bases between them. This CDR3 contains 13 residues. Per germline, CDR1 SGHDN and CDR2 FVKESK. CDR3 DNA sequence: TGTGCCAGCAGCCAAGCTCGTGGTGGAACGCAGTATTTT. Protein product: CASSQARGGTQYF.

V usage is TRBV4-1 and J usage is TRBJ2-3; D is tentatively TRBD1 or TRBD2 (5 bases each). Germline V gene data show CDR1 as MGHRA and CDR2 as YSYEKL. The CDR3 sequence is 18 residues long. The V gene lost 0 bases and the J gene lost 3 bases, with 19 bases spanning the gap. The CDR3: CASSQDLVPGPGTDTQYF. In DNA form, the CDR3 reads TGCGCCAGCAGCCAAGACCTTGTTCCGGGACCGGGGACAGATACGCAGTATTTT.

This clonotype has a count of ten or more. At one boundary the junction diverges from the germline segment, which might be a read error. The chain carries TRBV10-1 and TRBJ2-7; 7 bases map to TRBD1. This CDR3 is 12 amino acids long. CDR1 and CDR2 from the germline V gene are WNHNN and SYGVQD (reference sequence). CDR3 sequence (DNA): TGTGCCAGCAGTGACAGGGTCTACGAGCAGTACTTC. Translation gives CASSDRVYEQYF.

This clonotype has more than one count but fewer than ten. This chain uses TRBV3-1 with TRBJ2-5; D may be TRBD2 (5 bases). The germline gives CDR1 LGHDT, CDR2 YNNKEL (reference sequence). V was cut by 2 bases and J by 2 bases, with 9 bases left in between. CDR3 length: 14 amino acids. The CDR3 DNA is TGTGCCAGCAGCCAATCAACGGGACAAGAGACCCAGTACTTC. It translates to CASSQSTGQETQYF.

This clonotype has a single count. V is TRBV4-1 and J is TRBJ2-7, with TRBD2 identical over 7 bases. The trim removed 5 bases at V and 0 bases at J, leaving 10 bases unmatched. CDR1 MGHRA and CDR2 YSYEKL come from the germline V gene. There are 16 residues in the CDR3. The CDR3 DNA reads as TGCGCCAGCAGCGGAACAATAGGGAGGGTCTCCTACGAGCAGTACTTC. As protein: CASSGTIGRVSYEQYF.

The rearrangement links TRBV28 to TRBJ1-2; 10 nucleotides agree with TRBD1. The CDR3 is 14 residues long. With 8 bases clipped from V and 4 bases from J, the junction kept 7 bases outside the gene matches. The germline CDR1 and CDR2 sequences are MDHEN and SYDVKM. CDR3 sequence: CASGMGQGLYGYTF. CDR3 DNA: TGTGCCAGCGGCATGGGACAGGGGCTCTATGGCTACACCTTC.

The V and J genes are TRBV4-3 and TRBJ2-3; D not certain. Between the trimmed V and J ends, which lost 0 bases and 0 bases, there was a span of 13 bases. The CDR3 runs to 17 residues. Germline V gene lookup returns CDR1 LGHNA and CDR2 YSLEER. The CDR3 bases are TGCGCCAGCAGCCAAGAGAGTGGGTGGTCTAGCACAGATACGCAGTATTTT. This encodes CASSQESGWSSTDTQYF.

This clonotype has only a few counts. This chain links TRBV28 with TRBJ1-2; D not certain. Trimming shortened V by 6 bases and J by 10 bases, and 12 bases separated the two germline ends. This CDR3 contains 11 residues. Germline CDR1 MDHEN, CDR2 SYDVKM. CDR3 DNA sequence: TGTGCCAGCAGGGCACTGCGGACCTACACCTTC. This gives the protein CASRALRTYTF.

This chain uses TRBV28 with TRBJ2-4; 7 bases match TRBD1. CDR1 and CDR2 from the germline V gene are MDHEN and SYDVKM. Germline trimming cut 6 bases from V and 0 bases from J; bases unmatched to any gene: 11. The CDR3 length is 17 residues. CDR3 coding DNA: TGTGCCAGCAGCCCGGAACAGGGGTTTCTAGCCAAAAACATTCAGTACTTC. Translating gives CASSPEQGFLAKNIQYF.

The chain employs TRBV5-5 and TRBJ2-7; 10 bases align to TRBD2. With 0 bases clipped from V and 0 bases from J, the junction kept 15 bases outside the gene matches. Germline V gives CDR1 SGHKS, CDR2 YYEKEE (reference sequence). This CDR3 contains 20 residues. In DNA, the CDR3 is TGTGCCAGCAGCTTGGGAGAGGTAGCGGGGGGACTCAGGTACTCCTACGAGCAGTACTTC. Translated, it gives CASSLGEVAGGLRYSYEQYF.

J is TRBJ1-1 and V is TRBV11-2, with D tentatively TRBD1 (5 bases). The CDR3 extends over 15 amino acids. V lost 5 bases to trimming and J lost 1 base, with 14 bases between them. The V gene's germline CDR1 is SGHAT and CDR2 FQNNGV. Here the CDR3 reads CASSNPGGGNTEAFF. The CDR3 DNA follows: TGTGCCAGCAGCAATCCCGGTGGGGGGAACACTGAAGCTTTCTTT.

Only a few counts were recorded for this clonotype. The genes are TRBV5-4 and TRBJ2-5; D is perhaps TRBD2 (6 bases). V lost 4 bases and J lost 5, with 24 bases in between. CDR3 length equals 17 residues. Germline V gene lookup returns CDR1 SGHNT and CDR2 YYREEE (reference sequence). The CDR3 here is CASSEKKGVGSKETQYF. For the CDR3, the DNA is TGTGCCAGCAGCGAAAAAAAGGGCGTCGGGAGTAAGGAGACCCAGTACTTC.

V and J are TRBV6-5 and TRBJ2-3, with 10 bases fitting TRBD1. The CDR3 extends over 12 amino acids. In germline, CDR1 is MNHEY, CDR2 SVGAGI. With V trimmed by 8 bases and J by 5 bases, 1 base remained unmatched. The CDR3 bases are TGTGCCAGCGGACAGGGGGGAGATACGCAGTATTTT. This codes for CASGQGGDTQYF.

The CDR3 nucleotides read TGTGCCAGCAGGGTCCTCCCAGGGAGTCCTAATTCACCCCTCCACTTT. It specifies CASRVLPGSPNSPLHF. The chain has TRBV28 and TRBJ1-6; possibly TRBD1 for D (5 bases). Per germline, CDR1 MDHEN and CDR2 SYDVKM. The CDR3 runs 16 residues. The V end lost 6 bases, the J end lost 6 bases, and 18 bases lay between the germline ends.

The chain uses TRBV9 and TRBJ2-5, with 8 bases matching TRBD2. This CDR3 is built from 15 residues. In germline, CDR1 is SGDLS, CDR2 YYNGEE. J gave up 1 base and V 2 bases, and 4 bases lay outside the gene matches. CDR3 DNA: TGTGCCAGCAGCGTGTCTGGACTAGCCCAAGAGACCCAGTACTTC. Its protein is CASSVSGLAQETQYF.

This sequence joins TRBV4-2 and TRBJ2-4, with a possible D match to TRBD1 (6 bases). Near its end, the DNA agrees better with TRBJ2-7, so the J call may be wrong. The CDR3 extends over 13 amino acids. CDR1 is LGHNA and CDR2 is YNFKEQ in the germline V gene. CDR3 nucleotide sequence: TGTGCCAGCAGCCGGGACAAAATCTACGAGCAGTACTTC. Translating it yields CASSRDKIYEQYF.

The chain uses TRBV6-7 and TRBJ1-6; D gene uncertain. TRBV6-7 is an open reading frame whose function is uncertain. The CDR3 loop spans 16 amino acids. Trimming removed 7 bases at V and 4 bases at J, with 17 bases between. CDR3 in DNA: TGTGCCAGCACCCAATCCGCGGCATTTTATAATTCACCCCTCCACTTT. It codes for CASTQSAAFYNSPLHF.